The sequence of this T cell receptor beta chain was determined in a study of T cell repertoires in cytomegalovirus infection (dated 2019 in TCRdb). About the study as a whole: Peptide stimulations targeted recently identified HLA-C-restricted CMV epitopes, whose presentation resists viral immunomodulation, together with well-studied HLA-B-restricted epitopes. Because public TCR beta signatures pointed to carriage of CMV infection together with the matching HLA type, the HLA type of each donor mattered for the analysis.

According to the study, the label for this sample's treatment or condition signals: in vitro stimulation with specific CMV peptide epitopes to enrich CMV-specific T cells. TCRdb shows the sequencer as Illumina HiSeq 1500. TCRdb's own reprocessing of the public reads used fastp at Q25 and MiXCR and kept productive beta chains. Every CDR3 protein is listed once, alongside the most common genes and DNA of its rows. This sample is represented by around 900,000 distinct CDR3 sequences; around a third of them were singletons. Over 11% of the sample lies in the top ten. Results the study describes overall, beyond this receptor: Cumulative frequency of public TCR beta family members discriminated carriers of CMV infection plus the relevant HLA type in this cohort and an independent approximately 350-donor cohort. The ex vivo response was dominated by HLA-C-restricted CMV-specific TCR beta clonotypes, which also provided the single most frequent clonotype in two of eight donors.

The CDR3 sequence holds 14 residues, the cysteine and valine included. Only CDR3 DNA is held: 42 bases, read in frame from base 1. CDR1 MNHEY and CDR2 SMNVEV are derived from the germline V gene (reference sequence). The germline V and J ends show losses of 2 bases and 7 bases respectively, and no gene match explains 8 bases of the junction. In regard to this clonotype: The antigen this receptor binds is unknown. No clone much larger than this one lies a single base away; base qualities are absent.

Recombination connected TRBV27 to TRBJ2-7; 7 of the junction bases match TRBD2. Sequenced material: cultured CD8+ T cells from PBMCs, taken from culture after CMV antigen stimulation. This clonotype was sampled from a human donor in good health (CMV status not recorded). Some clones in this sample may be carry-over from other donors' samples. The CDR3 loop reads CASSLTAGWREQYV. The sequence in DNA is TGTGCCAGCAGTTTAACAGCGGGGTGGAGAGAGCAGTACGTC.